This T cell receptor beta chain appears in the sequencing data of a study of T cells in Graves' hyperthyroidism and ophthalmopathy. This clonotype appeared a few times. Its antigen remains unidentified. Overall study findings and caveats: Peripheral blood also featured most of the thyroid clonotypes expanded above 0.001.

Exclusion followed for patients with uncontrolled infection, other autoimmune disease, pregnancy or lactation. Clinicians diagnosed patients from clinical symptoms, serum thyroxine and TRAb, thyroid ultrasound and orbital computed tomography. The authors took PBMCs from roughly 9.7 ml fresh peripheral blood. Trimming took off 3 bases at V and 0 bases at J, with 11 bases between the two ends. The CDR3 consists of 14 residues. Germline V gene lookup returns CDR1 DFQATT and CDR2 SNEGSKA (reference sequence). There were TCR beta CDR3 regions amplified from RNA transcripts. The primer set for the first-round RT-PCR of the TCR CDR3 was HTBI. TCRdb analysed the multiplex PCR reads with MiXCR anew, one entry per CDR3 protein. The table lists over 650,000 distinct CDR3 sequences, 16% of them singletons.

The sequenced sample was blood. The gene calls are TRBV20-1 and TRBJ1-1; D is unresolved. This TCR was sampled from a man between 18 and 35 years old with Graves' hyperthyroidism. The CDR3 sequence: CSASPLGMNTEAFF. CDR3 DNA sequence: TGCAGTGCTAGCCCGCTTGGAATGAACACTGAAGCTTTCTTT.